This T cell receptor (beta chain) is from a study of OX40 agonist ivuxolimab in advanced cancers. The wider study: Patients treated during dose escalation were battling hepatocellular carcinoma, melanoma, renal cell or head and neck cancer.

The V gene's germline CDR1 is SQVTM and CDR2 ANQGSEA. The CDR3 has 16 amino acids. Trimming shortened V by 1 base and J by 3 bases, and 17 bases separated the two germline ends. TCRdb's copy holds only in-frame clones and misses some; the assay was immunoSEQ multiplex PCR. Counted here are about 100,000 clones, approximately 80% occurring once; the ten biggest clones make up approximately 5%. The source was CD4+ or CD8+ T cells sorted from blood, collected in a trial of the OX40 agonist ivuxolimab. This clonotype originated in an adult with an advanced solid tumor such as melanoma, head and neck, liver or kidney cancer. This chain uses TRBV29-1 with TRBJ2-3, with D tentatively TRBD1 (6 bases). The CDR3 DNA reads as TGCAGCGTTGAAGTAGTCAGGGGACCAAGGACAGATACGCAGTATTTT. The encoded protein is CSVEVVRGPRTDTQYF.